This T cell receptor (beta chain) emerged from a study of metastatic and nonmetastatic thyroid tumors. Study in general: Repertoire comparisons spanned blood and tumor or nodule tissue from malignant and benign thyroid patients. General study points: In blood and tumor, TCR beta diversity was reportedly significantly higher in malignant thyroid tumors than in benign nodules.

Original methodology: What underpinned the distant-metastasis classifier for papillary thyroid cancer was the set of CDR3 differences across clinicopathological groups. Using MiXCR, TCRdb re-called clones from the PCR reads. For this entry, the V and J calls and clone size follow TCRdb and not the study's own pipeline. The data contain 13,000 or so clones, around 33% of them singletons. There were no patients who had received any treatment before thyroid surgery. CDR1 is SGHAT and CDR2 is FQNNGV in the germline V gene. The CDR3 spans 14 residues. V shed 5 bases, J shed 6 bases, and the junction held 5 bases outside the gene matches. For this clone: Its antigen is unknown.

The chain uses TRBV11-2 and TRBJ1-5; 9 bases map to TRBD1. The sequence derives from a male donor with papillary thyroid cancer or a benign thyroid nodule (not recorded which). Some clones in this sample may be carry-over from other donors' samples. The material sequenced was tumor tissue. The CDR3, as DNA: TGTGCCAGCAGCCCTACAGGGGGCGGTCAGCCCCAGCATTTT. Its translation is CASSPTGGGQPQHF. Combining the CDR3 with reference TRBV11-2 and TRBJ1-5 gives the whole variable domain EAGVAQSPRYKIIEKRQSVAFWCNPISGHATLYWYQQILGQGPKLLIQFQNNGVVDDSQLPKDRFSAERLKGVDSTLKIQPAKLEDSAVYLCASSPTGGGQPQHFGDGTRLSIL.